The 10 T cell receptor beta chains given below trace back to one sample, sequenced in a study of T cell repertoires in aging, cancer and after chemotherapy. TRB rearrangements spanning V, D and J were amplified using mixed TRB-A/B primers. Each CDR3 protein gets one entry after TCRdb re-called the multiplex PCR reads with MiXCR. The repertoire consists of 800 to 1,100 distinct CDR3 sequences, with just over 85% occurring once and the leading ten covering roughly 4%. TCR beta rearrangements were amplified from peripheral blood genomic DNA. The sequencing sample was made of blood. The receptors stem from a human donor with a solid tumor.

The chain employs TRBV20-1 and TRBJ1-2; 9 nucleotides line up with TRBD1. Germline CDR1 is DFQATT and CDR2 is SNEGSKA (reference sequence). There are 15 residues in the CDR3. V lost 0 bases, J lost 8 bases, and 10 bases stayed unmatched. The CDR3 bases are TGCAGTGCTAGAGAGGGACAGGGAGGGGGTGGCGGCTACACCTTC. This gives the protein CSAREGQGGGGGYTF.

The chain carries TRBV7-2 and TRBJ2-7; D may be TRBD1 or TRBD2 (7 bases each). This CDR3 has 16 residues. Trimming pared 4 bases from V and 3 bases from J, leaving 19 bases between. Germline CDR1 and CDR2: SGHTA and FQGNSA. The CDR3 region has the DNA TGTGCCAGCAGCTCCCAGGGGGGGTCCACCCTCTACGAGCAGTACTTC. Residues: CASSSQGGSTLYEQYF. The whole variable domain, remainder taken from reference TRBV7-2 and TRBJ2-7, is GAGVSQSPSNKVTEKGKDVELRCDPISGHTALYWYRQSLGQGLEFLIYFQGNSAPDKSGLPSDRFSAERTGGSVSTLTIQRTQQEDSAVYLCASSSQGGSTLYEQYFGPGTRLTVT.

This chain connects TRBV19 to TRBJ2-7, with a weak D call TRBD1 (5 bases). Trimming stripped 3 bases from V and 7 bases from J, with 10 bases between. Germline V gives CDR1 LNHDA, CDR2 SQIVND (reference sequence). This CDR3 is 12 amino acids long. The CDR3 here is CASSILGREQYF. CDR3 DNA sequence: TGTGCCAGTAGTATCTTGGGGCGTGAGCAGTACTTC.

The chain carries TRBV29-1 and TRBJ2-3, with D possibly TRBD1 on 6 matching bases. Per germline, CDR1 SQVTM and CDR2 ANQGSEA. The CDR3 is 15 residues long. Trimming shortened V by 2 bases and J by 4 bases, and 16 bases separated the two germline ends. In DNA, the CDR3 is TGCAGCGTTGAAAGGGCAGGGGTGGGCGCAGATACGCAGTATTTT. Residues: CSVERAGVGADTQYF.

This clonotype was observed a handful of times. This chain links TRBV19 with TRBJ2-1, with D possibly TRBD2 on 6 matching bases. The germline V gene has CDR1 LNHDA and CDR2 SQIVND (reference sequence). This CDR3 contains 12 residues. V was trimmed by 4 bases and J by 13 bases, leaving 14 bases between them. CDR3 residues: CASSTLGLPQFF. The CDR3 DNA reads TGTGCCAGTAGTACCCTTGGACTACCACAGTTCTTC.

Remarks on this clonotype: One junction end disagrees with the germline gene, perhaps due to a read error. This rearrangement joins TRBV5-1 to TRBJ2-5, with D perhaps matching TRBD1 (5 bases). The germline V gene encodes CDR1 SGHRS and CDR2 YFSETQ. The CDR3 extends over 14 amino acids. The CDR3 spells CASSLALWGETQYF. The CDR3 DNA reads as TGTGCCAGCAGCTTAGCTCTGTGGGGCGAGACCCAGTACTTC.

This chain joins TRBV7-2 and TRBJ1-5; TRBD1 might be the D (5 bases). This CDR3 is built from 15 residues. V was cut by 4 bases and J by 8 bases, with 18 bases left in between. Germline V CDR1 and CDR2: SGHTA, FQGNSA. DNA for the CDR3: TGTGCCAGCAGCTCGGCGCGGGGGGGGATTGAGCCCCAGCATTTT. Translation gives CASSSARGGIEPQHF.

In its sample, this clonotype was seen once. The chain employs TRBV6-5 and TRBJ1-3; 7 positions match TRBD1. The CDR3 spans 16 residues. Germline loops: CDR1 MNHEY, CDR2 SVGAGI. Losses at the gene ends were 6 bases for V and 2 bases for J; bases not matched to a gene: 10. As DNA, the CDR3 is TGTGCCAGCAGGGACCCTCACAGGGGAGCTGGAAACACCATATATTTT. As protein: CASRDPHRGAGNTIYF.

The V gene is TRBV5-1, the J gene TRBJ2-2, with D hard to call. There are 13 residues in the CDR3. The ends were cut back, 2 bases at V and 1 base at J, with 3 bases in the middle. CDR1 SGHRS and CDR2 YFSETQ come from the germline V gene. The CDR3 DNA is TGCGCCAGCAGCTTCAGGAACACCGGGGAGCTGTTTTTT. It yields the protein CASSFRNTGELFF.

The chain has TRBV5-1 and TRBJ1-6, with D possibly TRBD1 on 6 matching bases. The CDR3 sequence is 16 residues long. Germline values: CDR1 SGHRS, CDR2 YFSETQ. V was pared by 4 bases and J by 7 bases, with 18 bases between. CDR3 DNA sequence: TGCGCCAGCAGCCTGTCATCGGGACAAACCAATTCACCCCTCCACTTT. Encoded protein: CASSLSSGQTNSPLHF.